The 16 T cell receptor beta chains below all came from one sample that was sequenced in a study of regulatory T cells in long-lasting Graves disease. CDR3 regions were amplified by Arm-PCR using iRepertoire HTBI primers to build TCR beta libraries. TCRdb re-analysed the multiplex PCR reads in MiXCR, keeping a single row per CDR3 protein. The sample has nearly 350,000 distinct CDR3 sequences; about 20% are singletons. Time point noted: persistent/refractory GD, antithyroid drugs over 5 years with positive TRAb. The TCR library was made from RNA extracted from PBMCs. Sequenced material: peripheral blood mononuclear cells (PBMCs), taken when the disease was refractory, from a patient treated with antithyroid drugs. Source of these receptors: a female donor with Graves disease.

The chain couples TRBV10-2 to TRBJ1-5; possibly TRBD1 for D (5 bases). Germline V gives CDR1 WSHSY, CDR2 SAAADI. The V end lost 5 bases, the J end lost 4 bases, and 9 bases lay between the germline ends. This CDR3 has 13 amino acids. CDR3 DNA: TGCGCCAGCAGTCGACAGCCGAATCAGCCCCAGCATTTT. The encoded protein is CASSRQPNQPQHF.

About this clonotype itself: The junction and the germline gene differ at one end; a read error may be behind it. The V gene is TRBV2, the J gene TRBJ2-1; D unresolved. CDR3 length equals 12 residues. Germline V CDR1 and CDR2: SNHLY, FYNNEI. Here the CDR3 reads CACSEEAFEQFF. The CDR3 bases are TGTGCCTGCAGTGAAGAGGCTTTTGAGCAGTTCTTC.

The sample holds many counts of this clonotype. The chain links TRBV2 to TRBJ1-6; 7 bases fit TRBD1. Germline V gives CDR1 SNHLY, CDR2 FYNNEI. The CDR3 sequence is 17 residues long. After removal of 6 bases from V and 10 bases from J, the junction contained 18 bases not matched to a gene. The CDR3: CASSPLAIRQGESPLHF. The CDR3, as DNA: TGTGCCAGCAGCCCCCTCGCTATAAGACAGGGTGAATCACCCCTCCACTTT.

The V call is TRBV28, the J call TRBJ2-7; D is uncertain. The V gene lost 6 bases and the J gene lost 3 bases, with 6 bases spanning the gap. Germline V gene data show CDR1 as MDHEN and CDR2 as SYDVKM. The CDR3 extends over 11 amino acids. Here the CDR3 reads CASSGLYEQYF. In DNA, the CDR3 is TGTGCCAGCAGCGGCCTCTACGAGCAGTACTTC.

The genes are TRBV5-1 and TRBJ1-3, with no clear D. Germline CDR1 reads SGHRS; CDR2 reads YFSETQ. Trimming pared 5 bases from V and 2 bases from J, leaving 11 bases between. The CDR3 spans 14 residues. DNA for the CDR3: TGCGCCAGCAGGTCTGGCAGCGCTGGAAACACCATATATTTT. Its translation is CASRSGSAGNTIYF.

Comments on this clonotype: With a much larger clone just one base away, this may be a read error. This chain uses TRBV6-1 with TRBJ1-1; D unresolved. The CDR3 runs 11 residues. Trimming pared 5 bases from V and 7 bases from J, leaving 8 bases between. Germline loops: CDR1 MNHNS, CDR2 SASEGT. CDR3 nucleotide sequence: TGTGCCAGCAGTATTGGTCTTGAAGCTTTCTTT. Protein product: CASSIGLEAFF.

In this sample, this clonotype turned up many times. The chain carries TRBV2 and TRBJ2-7; perhaps D is TRBD1 or TRBD2 (5 bases each). The germline V gene encodes CDR1 SNHLY and CDR2 FYNNEI. The CDR3 runs to 13 residues. The V and J ends lost 0 bases and 4 bases respectively, with 7 bases between them. CDR3 nucleotides: TGTGCCAGCAGTGAAGCGGGGGTATACGAGCAGTACTTC. It codes for CASSEAGVYEQYF. Variable domain in full (rest from reference TRBV2 and TRBJ2-7): EPEVTQTPSHQVTQMGQEVILRCVPISNHLYFYWYRQILGQKVEFLVSFYNNEISEKSEIFDDQFSVERPDGSNFTLKIRSTKLEDSAMYFCASSEAGVYEQYFGPGTRLTVT.

This clonotype was found many times. The chain couples TRBV11-1 to TRBJ1-1, with D possibly TRBD1 on 6 matching bases. V dropped 4 bases and J dropped 4 bases, with 19 bases sitting between them. The CDR3 has 16 amino acids. Germline values: CDR1 SGHAT, CDR2 FQDESV (reference sequence). The CDR3 reads CASSSRDPGAGTEAFF. The CDR3 DNA reads as TGTGCCAGCAGCTCAAGGGACCCAGGGGCGGGCACTGAAGCTTTCTTT.

This clonotype was recorded many times. The chain couples TRBV7-9 to TRBJ1-2, with 8 nucleotides matching TRBD1. Trimming took 1 base from V and 5 from J; bases not matched to a gene: 3. The germline CDR1 and CDR2 sequences are SEHNR and FQNEAQ (reference sequence). The CDR3 length is 14 residues. Here the CDR3 reads CASSLGTGSYGYTF. In DNA, the CDR3 is TGTGCCAGCAGCTTAGGGACAGGGAGTTATGGCTACACCTTC. Full variable domain (outside the CDR3, taken from reference TRBV7-9 and TRBJ1-2): DTGVSQNPRHKITKRGQNVTFRCDPISEHNRLYWYRQTLGQGPEFLTYFQNEAQLEKSRLLSDRFSAERPKGSFSTLEIQRTEQGDSAMYLCASSLGTGSYGYTFGSGTRLTVV.

This clonotype was counted many times. The chain joins TRBV6-9 to TRBJ2-7; no reliable D call. CDR3 size: 13 residues. Trimming left V 3 bases short and J 0 bases short, with 6 bases between. Germline-derived CDR1 and CDR2 are MNHGY and SVAAGI. The CDR3 region has the DNA TGTGCCAGCAGTTACCTAAACTCCTACGAGCAGTACTTC. It translates to CASSYLNSYEQYF.

This clonotype has a handful of counts. V gene TRBV5-1 combines with J gene TRBJ2-6; no definite D call. The CDR3 is made up of 15 amino acids. V lost 4 bases to trimming and J lost 0 bases, with 8 bases between them. Germline V gene data show CDR1 as SGHRS and CDR2 as YFSETQ. The CDR3 protein is CASSPSTSGANVLTF. In DNA, the CDR3 is TGCGCCAGCAGCCCAAGTACCTCTGGGGCCAACGTCCTGACTTTC. The whole variable domain, filled in from reference TRBV5-1 and TRBJ2-6, reads KAGVTQTPRYLIKTRGQQVTLSCSPISGHRSVSWYQQTPGQGLQFLFEYFSETQRNKGNFPGRFSGRQFSNSRSEMNVSTLELGDSALYLCASSPSTSGANVLTFGAGSRLTVL.

This clonotype was seen ten or more times. J is TRBJ1-1 and V is TRBV12-3 or TRBV12-4; possibly TRBD1 for D (5 bases). V lost 6 bases, J lost 5 bases, and 13 bases lay in between. The CDR3 contains 13 residues. The CDR3 sequence is CASSSQEGTEAFF. The CDR3 coding sequence is TGTGCCAGCAGCTCCCAGGAGGGGACTGAAGCTTTCTTT.

The chain links TRBV6-1 to TRBJ2-3, with 8 bases lining up with TRBD2. Looked up from germline, CDR1 is MNHNS and CDR2 is SASEGT. This CDR3 has 14 amino acids. Losses at the gene ends were 2 bases for V and 4 bases for J; bases not matched to a gene: 2. CDR3 in amino acids: CASSEYSGADTQYF. CDR3 nucleotides: TGTGCCAGCAGTGAATATAGCGGGGCAGATACGCAGTATTTT.

The genes are TRBV9 and TRBJ2-1; D is unclear. Trimming removed 3 bases at V and 2 bases at J, with 12 bases between. The CDR3 covers 15 residues. CDR1 SGDLS and CDR2 YYNGEE come from the germline V gene. CDR3: CASSEIDLPYNEQFF. For the CDR3, the DNA is TGTGCCAGCAGCGAGATCGACTTGCCCTACAATGAGCAGTTCTTC. The full variable domain, its missing parts supplied by reference TRBV9 and TRBJ2-1, is DSGVTQTPKHLITATGQRVTLRCSPRSGDLSVYWYQQSLDQGLQFLIQYYNGEERAKGNILERFSAQQFPDLHSELNLSSLELGDSALYFCASSEIDLPYNEQFFGPGTRLTVL.

Only a few counts were recorded for this clonotype. This rearrangement joins TRBV18 to TRBJ2-7, with TRBD1 matching over 7 bases. CDR1 and CDR2 (germline): KGHSH, LQKENI. V lost 2 bases and J lost 3; bases outside the gene matches: 10. The CDR3 extends over 16 amino acids. In DNA, the CDR3 is TGTGCCAGCTCACCAATCCGAGACAGGGCAGGCTACGAGCAGTACTTC. The encoded protein is CASSPIRDRAGYEQYF.

The V gene is TRBV5-1, the J gene TRBJ2-7, with 7 bases that match TRBD1. CDR3 length: 17 amino acids. CDR1 SGHRS and CDR2 YFSETQ come from the germline V gene. With V trimmed by 0 bases and J by 5 bases, 14 bases remained unmatched. CDR3 DNA sequence: TGCGCCAGCAGCTTGGCCGGGACAGCTTCCATAGGCAACGAGCAGTACTTC. Translated, it gives CASSLAGTASIGNEQYF.